These 26 T cell receptor beta chains came from one sample sequenced in a study of radiotherapy plus CTLA-4 blockade in lung cancer. Assay: immunoSEQ multiplex PCR; the TCRdb copy retains only in-frame clones and omits some. Of tens of thousands of clones listed, about 73% are singletons. The specimen was peripheral blood, collected from a patient treated with radiotherapy plus ipilimumab. The receptors shown here come from a human donor with non-small cell lung cancer who had stable disease on radiotherapy plus ipilimumab.

This clone was seen more than once but under ten times. The V call is TRBV5-1, the J call TRBJ1-2, with D possibly matching TRBD1 (5 bases). CDR3 length: 17 amino acids. Trimming removed 2 bases at V and 3 bases at J, with 20 bases between. In germline, CDR1 is SGHRS, CDR2 YFSETQ. The chain's CDR3 is CASSLRQTVGGDYGYTF. CDR3 bases: TGCGCCAGCAGCTTACGACAAACGGTTGGGGGGGACTATGGCTACACCTTC.

V usage is TRBV7-8 and J usage is TRBJ1-1; D uncertain. V was pared by 3 bases and J by 4 bases, with 6 bases between. The CDR3 is 12 residues long. CDR1 is SGHVS and CDR2 is FQNEAQ in the germline V gene. The CDR3 region is CASSFTSTEAFF. CDR3 in DNA: TGTGCCAGCAGCTTTACCTCCACTGAAGCTTTCTTT.

The chain recombines TRBV6-5 with TRBJ1-2; D possibly corresponds to TRBD1 (6 bases). Germline V gene data show CDR1 as MNHEY and CDR2 as SVGAGI. The CDR3 sequence is 16 residues long. Trimming cost V 2 bases and J 0 bases, with 13 bases left between them. The CDR3 nucleotides are TGTGCCAGCAGTTACGCGGCAGGGGAAGCTAACTATGGCTACACCTTC. Its translation: CASSYAAGEANYGYTF.

The chain links TRBV18 to TRBJ1-5; TRBD1 is a possible D gene (6 bases). The CDR3 is 17 residues long. Germline CDR1 reads KGHSH; CDR2 reads LQKENI. The germline V and J ends were trimmed by 6 bases and 2 bases, with 20 bases remaining between them. The CDR3 DNA is TGTGCCAGCTCTCTTCGGACCGGGGGCGAAGGCAATCAGCCCCAGCATTTT. Its translation is CASSLRTGGEGNQPQHF.

A word on this clone: The conserved closing phenylalanine or tryptophan is absent in this CDR3, likely reflecting a read error. The DNA is omitted, as the CDR3 cannot be located on it reliably, and the CDR3 follows TCRdb's listing. The chain employs TRBV20-1 and TRBJ1-1; TRBD1 reflects the table's D call only, with no check against the DNA. Germline values: CDR1 DFQATT, CDR2 SNEGSKA (reference sequence). Ends included, the CDR3 has 9 residues. CDR3 sequence: CSAPRTAEI.

This clone was seen only a few times. The junction departs from germline at one end; a sequencing error may be responsible. This chain uses TRBV29-1 with TRBJ1-5; 11 nucleotides agree with TRBD1. CDR3 length equals 15 residues. Per germline, CDR1 SQVTM and CDR2 ANQGSEA. The DNA for the CDR3 is TGCTGCGTCGGGGGACAGGGGGATTGGGATCAGCCCCAGCATTTT. It codes for CCVGGQGDWDQPQHF.

This clone came up once. This sequence joins TRBV5-4 and TRBJ2-1; 8 nucleotides match TRBD1. The CDR3 extends over 15 amino acids. Germline-derived CDR1 and CDR2 are SGHNT and YYREEE (reference sequence). V trimming: 4 bases; J trimming: 3 bases; junction bases outside the gene matches: 6. The CDR3 sequence: CASSPDRESYNEQFF. Here the CDR3 DNA reads TGTGCCAGCAGCCCGGACAGGGAAAGCTACAATGAGCAGTTCTTC.

The gene calls are TRBV7-9 and TRBJ1-2, with D possibly TRBD1 on 5 matching bases. The ends were cut back, 5 bases at V and 5 bases at J, with 18 bases in the middle. CDR3 length equals 15 residues. Germline V CDR1 and CDR2: SEHNR, FQNEAQ (reference sequence). CDR3: CASSPGRGAYYGYTF. CDR3 nucleotide sequence: TGTGCCAGCAGCCCGGGTCGAGGGGCATATTATGGCTACACCTTC.

V and J are TRBV6-5 and TRBJ1-1; D unresolved. The CDR3 has 12 amino acids. Trimming shortened V by 10 bases and J by 5 bases, and 14 bases separated the two germline ends. The germline gives CDR1 MNHEY, CDR2 SVGAGI. For the CDR3, the DNA is TGTGCCACGGGGTATCTGGGAACTGAAGCTTTCTTT. This translates into CATGYLGTEAFF.

The chain combines TRBV5-4 with TRBJ2-2; D may be TRBD1 (5 bases). Germline CDR1 reads SGHNT; CDR2 reads YYREEE (reference sequence). This CDR3 spans 18 amino acids. Trimming took off 1 base at V and 0 bases at J, with 16 bases between the two ends. The chain's CDR3 is CASSLSLPGSANTGELFF. The CDR3 region has the DNA TGTGCCAGCAGCTTGAGTTTGCCAGGGTCTGCGAACACCGGGGAGCTGTTTTTT.

V usage is TRBV5-1 and J usage is TRBJ2-1; 7 nucleotides align to TRBD2. V trimming: 1 base; J trimming: 6 bases; junction bases outside the gene matches: 1. Germline V lookup: CDR1 SGHRS, CDR2 YFSETQ. The CDR3 length is 13 residues. In nucleotides, the CDR3 is TGCGCCAGCAGCTTGACTAGCGTCAATGAGCAGTTCTTC. Translating it yields CASSLTSVNEQFF. Drawing the rest from reference TRBV5-1 and TRBJ2-1, the complete variable domain is KAGVTQTPRYLIKTRGQQVTLSCSPISGHRSVSWYQQTPGQGLQFLFEYFSETQRNKGNFPGRFSGRQFSNSRSEMNVSTLELGDSALYLCASSLTSVNEQFFGPGTRLTVL.

This chain links TRBV18 with TRBJ2-3, with 8 positions matching TRBD1. In germline, CDR1 is KGHSH, CDR2 LQKENI. There are 16 residues in the CDR3. The V segment lost 6 bases and the J segment 1 base; nucleotides outside the gene matches: 9. CDR3: CASSLQGAVGTDTQYF. CDR3 sequence (DNA): TGTGCCAGCTCGCTGCAGGGGGCTGTGGGCACAGATACGCAGTATTTT. Full variable domain (remainder filled in from reference TRBV18 and TRBJ2-3): NAGVMQNPRHLVRRRGQEARLRCSPMKGHSHVYWYRQLPEEGLKFMVYLQKENIIDESGMPKERFSAEFPKEGPSILRIQQVVRGDSAAYFCASSLQGAVGTDTQYFGPGTRLTVL.

This rearrangement joins TRBV14 to TRBJ1-2; a possible D gene is TRBD1 (5 bases). V was trimmed by 1 base and J by 4 bases, leaving 13 bases between them. Germline assignment: CDR1 SGHDN and CDR2 FVKESK. The CDR3 extends over 15 amino acids. The CDR3 sequence: CASSQVGRPTYGYTF. The CDR3, as DNA: TGTGCCAGCAGCCAAGTGGGACGGCCGACCTATGGCTACACCTTC.

V gene TRBV5-4 combines with J gene TRBJ1-1; D uncertain. Trimming removed 3 bases at V and 5 bases at J, with 11 bases between. The CDR3 runs 13 residues. Germline values: CDR1 SGHNT, CDR2 YYREEE (reference sequence). The CDR3 bases are TGTGCCAGCAGCTCCGGGATTGGGACTGAAGCTTTCTTT. The encoded protein is CASSSGIGTEAFF.

This clone occurred once. This chain links TRBV6-5 with TRBJ2-3; D is possibly TRBD1 (6 bases). The germline V gene encodes CDR1 MNHEY and CDR2 SVGAGI. Between the trimmed V and J ends, which lost 6 bases and 5 bases, there was a span of 15 bases. The CDR3 has 14 residues. Here the CDR3 DNA reads TGTGCCAGCAGATGGCAGGGGTATGGAGATACGCAGTATTTT. Protein product: CASRWQGYGDTQYF.

This clone has just one count. The gene calls are TRBV28 and TRBJ1-1, with unresolved D. Germline V lookup: CDR1 MDHEN, CDR2 SYDVKM. The CDR3 sequence is 16 residues long. The V and J ends lost 5 bases and 1 base respectively, with 17 bases between them. The CDR3 DNA reads TGTGCCAGCAGTGAAAACTCCTGGTTTACGAACACTGAAGCTTTCTTT. Residues: CASSENSWFTNTEAFF. The full variable domain, in which reference TRBV28 and TRBJ1-1 provide the parts outside the CDR3, is DVKVTQSSRYLVKRTGEKVFLECVQDMDHENMFWYRQDPGLGLRLIYFSYDVKMKEKGDIPEGYSVSREKKERFSLILESASTNQTSMYLCASSENSWFTNTEAFFGQGTRLTVV.

The chain has TRBV7-6 and TRBJ1-5; D is unresolved. V was clipped by 4 bases and J by 2 bases, with 12 bases between them. Germline V gene lookup returns CDR1 SGHVS and CDR2 FNYEAQ. The CDR3 covers 15 residues. The CDR3 coding sequence is TGTGCCAGCAGCTCCGGGTCGATGGGCAATCAGCCCCAGCATTTT. Translation gives CASSSGSMGNQPQHF.

The rearrangement links TRBV7-2 to TRBJ1-1; a possible D gene is TRBD1 (5 bases). The CDR3 contains 13 residues. The germline V gene has CDR1 SGHTA and CDR2 FQGNSA. The V gene lost 0 bases and the J gene lost 7 bases, with 9 bases spanning the gap. This chain's CDR3 is CASSLAATGEAFF. The DNA for the CDR3 is TGTGCCAGCAGCTTAGCCGCAACAGGTGAAGCTTTCTTT. The entire variable domain, with the rest obtained from reference TRBV7-2 and TRBJ1-1, is as follows: GAGVSQSPSNKVTEKGKDVELRCDPISGHTALYWYRQSLGQGLEFLIYFQGNSAPDKSGLPSDRFSAERTGGSVSTLTIQRTQQEDSAVYLCASSLAATGEAFFGQGTRLTVV.

The chain is built from TRBV19 and TRBJ2-5; D is unresolved. The length of the CDR3 is 15 residues. V was shortened by 6 bases and J by 4 bases, with 18 bases between the two germline ends. Germline values: CDR1 LNHDA, CDR2 SQIVND (reference sequence). CDR3 in amino acids: CASSSHQGDIETQYF. The CDR3 bases are TGTGCCAGTAGCTCACACCAAGGAGACATAGAGACCCAGTACTTC.

The chain recombines TRBV10-2 with TRBJ2-1; TRBD2 aligns across 14 bases. The CDR3 runs to 15 residues. V was pared by 6 bases and J by 9 bases, with 7 bases of the junction left unmatched. Germline CDR1 and CDR2: WSHSY and SAAADI. The CDR3 coding sequence is TGCGCCAGCAGCCGACTAGCGGGGGGGCATGTTGAGCAGTTCTTC. Translation: CASSRLAGGHVEQFF.

V gene TRBV27 combines with J gene TRBJ1-6; 12 positions agree with TRBD1. With 1 base clipped from V and 7 bases from J, the junction kept 11 bases outside the gene matches. Germline loops: CDR1 MNHEY, CDR2 SMNVEV (reference sequence). The CDR3 consists of 19 residues. CDR3 loop: CASSLLSVGQGAGNSPLHF. DNA of the CDR3: TGTGCCAGCAGTTTATTATCAGTGGGACAGGGGGCGGGCAATTCACCCCTCCACTTT.

Points on this clone: Other DNA sequences within the sample encode an identical CDR3. This chain links TRBV4-3 with TRBJ2-6, with 7 bases identical to TRBD1. The CDR3 contains 20 residues. Trimming took 3 bases from V and 0 from J; bases not matched to a gene: 14. CDR1 LGHNA and CDR2 YSLEER come from the germline V gene. Here the CDR3 DNA reads TGCGCCAGCAGCCAGGTTAAGCTAACAGGGGATCGCTCTGGGGCCAACGTCCTGACTTTC. It codes for CASSQVKLTGDRSGANVLTF.

The rearrangement joins TRBV1 to TRBJ2-6. TRBV1 is annotated as a pseudogene. This CDR3 is built from 18 residues. The CDR3 DNA is TGCACCAGCAGTCATGGGTGTTTGTGCACAAGTCGGGCCAACGTCCTGACTTTC. Protein product: CTSSHGCLCTSRANVLTF.

A single count supports this clone. The rearrangement joins TRBV6-1 to TRBJ2-2; D is perhaps TRBD1 (6 bases). The CDR3 sequence is 18 residues long. Looked up from germline, CDR1 is MNHNS and CDR2 is SASEGT. With 4 bases removed from V and 4 bases from J, the gap between germline ends came to 22 bases. CDR3 nucleotide sequence: TGTGCCAGCAGTGCCGACCCCACAGGGTTCGTCGGCACCGGGGAGCTGTTTTTT. Protein product: CASSADPTGFVGTGELFF.

V is TRBV18 and J is TRBJ2-2; D is ambiguous. CDR3 length: 15 amino acids. Germline V gene lookup returns CDR1 KGHSH and CDR2 LQKENI. Trimming took 4 bases from V and 1 from J, leaving 10 bases between them. The CDR3 protein is CASSLDGMNTGELFF. CDR3 coding DNA: TGTGCCAGCTCACTCGATGGAATGAACACCGGGGAGCTGTTTTTT.

This clone appeared a few times. The chain employs TRBV9 and TRBJ1-5; D is uncertain. The CDR3 contains 13 residues. Trimming stripped 1 base from V and 6 bases from J, with 8 bases between. The germline V gene encodes CDR1 SGDLS and CDR2 YYNGEE. CDR3: CASSVREGQPQHF. In DNA form, the CDR3 reads TGTGCCAGCAGCGTACGGGAGGGTCAGCCCCAGCATTTT.